The 9 T cell receptor beta chains below all came from one sample that was sequenced in a study of CD8 T cells in Susac syndrome. When the RNA was reverse transcribed, random hexamers were used with an input of 0.5 to 1 ug. TCRdb redid the calling of the immunoSEQ multiplex PCR reads with MiXCR, one entry per CDR3 protein. This sample yields around 77,000 distinct CDR3 sequences, of which approximately 96% are seen a single time; 0.085% to 0.14% belongs to the top ten. The material sequenced was CD4+ T cells from PBMCs. These receptors were collected from a human donor with multiple sclerosis.

The chain couples TRBV9 to TRBJ2-1; D may be TRBD1 (6 bases). The ends were cut back, 3 bases at V and 6 bases at J, with 16 bases in the middle. The CDR3 totals 15 residues. In germline, CDR1 is SGDLS, CDR2 YYNGEE. CDR3 sequence (DNA): TGTGCCAGCAGCGCTCAGGCATCACAGGGCAATGAGCAGTTCTTC. Its translation: CASSAQASQGNEQFF.

The chain employs TRBV18 and TRBJ2-3; D may match TRBD1 or TRBD2 (5 bases each). Germline CDR1 KGHSH, CDR2 LQKENI. Trimming shortened V by 6 bases and J by 0 bases, and 22 bases separated the two germline ends. The CDR3 contains 18 residues. In nucleotides, the CDR3 is TGTGCCAGCTCCAGCGGTCCAGGGATAATGTCTAGCACAGATACGCAGTATTTT. As protein: CASSSGPGIMSSTDTQYF. Combining the CDR3 with reference TRBV18 and TRBJ2-3 gives the whole variable domain NAGVMQNPRHLVRRRGQEARLRCSPMKGHSHVYWYRQLPEEGLKFMVYLQKENIIDESGMPKERFSAEFPKEGPSILRIQQVVRGDSAAYFCASSSGPGIMSSTDTQYFGPGTRLTVL.

The chain combines TRBV19 with TRBJ1-5; D possibly corresponds to TRBD1 (6 bases). V shed 3 bases and J shed 4 bases, with 13 bases lying between them. Germline CDR1 and CDR2: LNHDA and SQIVND (reference sequence). The CDR3 totals 15 residues. The CDR3 nucleotides are TGTGCCAGTAGTATTGCGGGGGGCGGGAATCAGCCCCAGCATTTT. Protein product: CASSIAGGGNQPQHF. Complete variable domain (other parts from reference TRBV19 and TRBJ1-5): DGGITQSPKYLFRKEGQNVTLSCEQNLNHDAMYWYRQDPGQGLRLIYYSQIVNDFQKGDIAEGYSVSREKKESFPLTVTSAQKNPTAFYLCASSIAGGGNQPQHFGDGTRLSIL.

The count of this clonotype is one. CDR3 region: CSVERPGGAYEQYF. As DNA, the CDR3 is TGCAGCGTTGAGCGTCCGGGGGGAGCCTACGAGCAGTACTTC. V and J are TRBV29-1 and TRBJ2-7; 7 positions match TRBD2. CDR3 length equals 14 residues. Trimming at V came to 3 bases and at J to 2 bases, leaving 7 bases not matched to a gene. Germline V gives CDR1 SQVTM, CDR2 ANQGSEA.

J is TRBJ2-2 and V is TRBV3-1; 7 nucleotides match TRBD1. V lost 3 bases and J lost 5; bases outside the gene matches: 6. From germline, CDR1 is LGHDT and CDR2 YNNKEL (reference sequence). CDR3 length equals 15 residues. CDR3 amino acids: CASSQRDSRTGELFF. DNA of the CDR3: TGTGCCAGCAGCCAGAGGGACAGTCGTACCGGGGAGCTGTTTTTT.

The rearrangement links TRBV10-3 to TRBJ1-2; D is unclear. The CDR3 runs 14 residues. Trimming pared 0 bases from V and 0 bases from J, leaving 5 bases between. In germline, CDR1 is ENHRY, CDR2 SYGVKD. The CDR3 spells CAISESRTNYGYTF. CDR3 DNA sequence: TGTGCCATCAGTGAGTCAAGGACTAACTATGGCTACACCTTC.

In its sample, this clonotype was seen once. The rearrangement joins TRBV7-2 to TRBJ1-6, with TRBD1 matching over 9 bases. CDR1 and CDR2 from the germline V gene are SGHTA and FQGNSA. Germline trimming cut 5 bases from V and 9 bases from J; bases unmatched to any gene: 8. The CDR3 spans 15 residues. The DNA for the CDR3 is TGTGCCAGCAGCGCCCGGGACAGGGAGACTTCACCCCTCCACTTT. It yields the protein CASSARDRETSPLHF.

The chain recombines TRBV5-1 with TRBJ2-1; TRBD1 matches 7 bases. The CDR3 loop spans 15 amino acids. The germline V gene has CDR1 SGHRS and CDR2 YFSETQ. J was trimmed by 8 bases and V by 1 base; bases with no gene match: 9. As DNA, the CDR3 is TGCGCCAGCAGCTTGAGAGACAGGGCGAGGGATGAGCAGTTCTTC. It codes for CASSLRDRARDEQFF.

CDR3 protein: CASSPPAWGQGAYEQYF. Written as DNA, the CDR3 is TGTGCCAGCAGTCCCCCCGCGTGGGGACAGGGGGCATACGAGCAGTACTTC. V usage is TRBV6-1 and J usage is TRBJ2-7, with 12 bases matching TRBD1. V lost 5 bases to trimming and J lost 4 bases; unmatched junction nucleotides: 12. CDR3 length equals 17 residues. The V gene's germline CDR1 is MNHNS and CDR2 SASEGT.